One sample yielded the 22 T cell receptor beta chains listed below, sequenced in a study of CD8 T cells in ankylosing spondylitis. MiXCR, run by TCRdb on the 5' RACE reads, gives a single entry per CDR3 protein. The sample yields about 390,000 distinct CDR3 sequences, around 24% seen once. These receptors lack a known antigen. Study observations and caveats: Made up of under 10 highly homologous variants, a TCR beta motif appeared characteristic of ankylosing spondylitis blood.

Sequenced sample: blood, either unsorted or a sorted T cell fraction (not recorded which). All receptors derive from a male donor with ankylosing spondylitis.

The chain is built from TRBV20-1 and TRBJ1-2; weak D call: TRBD1 (5 bases). This CDR3 has 14 residues. CDR1 is DFQATT and CDR2 is SNEGSKA in the germline V gene (reference sequence). V shed 0 bases and J shed 6 bases, with 14 bases lying between them. The CDR3 DNA is TGCAGTGCTAGAGACTCAGGGACGGCGGATGGCTACACCTTC. It codes for CSARDSGTADGYTF.

V usage is TRBV6-1 and J usage is TRBJ2-5, with a possible D match to TRBD1 (5 bases). Trimming stripped 6 bases from V and 3 bases from J, with 8 bases between. The V gene's germline CDR1 is MNHNS and CDR2 SASEGT. This CDR3 has 12 residues. The CDR3: CASRPQEETQYF. The DNA of the CDR3 is TGTGCCAGCAGACCACAGGAAGAGACCCAGTACTTC.

This clonotype occurred a few times. The chain uses TRBV27 and TRBJ2-7, with TRBD2 matching over 7 bases. V lost 4 bases, J lost 2 bases, and 8 bases stayed unmatched. The CDR3 length is 15 residues. CDR1 and CDR2 from the germline V gene are MNHEY and SMNVEV (reference sequence). This CDR3 reads CASSSSGTITYEQYF. The CDR3 nucleotides are TGTGCCAGCAGTTCCTCTGGGACTATCACCTACGAGCAGTACTTC.

This clonotype was counted only a few times. V usage is TRBV5-1 and J usage is TRBJ1-1, with D uncertain. Trimming took 1 base from V and 0 from J, leaving 10 bases between them. The germline V gene encodes CDR1 SGHRS and CDR2 YFSETQ. The CDR3 sequence is 15 residues long. The CDR3 sequence: CASSLFGPMNTEAFF. The CDR3, as DNA: TGCGCCAGCAGCTTGTTCGGTCCCATGAACACTGAAGCTTTCTTT. The variable domain in full, with the rest retrieved from reference TRBV5-1 and TRBJ1-1, is KAGVTQTPRYLIKTRGQQVTLSCSPISGHRSVSWYQQTPGQGLQFLFEYFSETQRNKGNFPGRFSGRQFSNSRSEMNVSTLELGDSALYLCASSLFGPMNTEAFFGQGTRLTVV.

This clonotype came up a few times. This chain uses TRBV29-1 with TRBJ1-1; D is possibly TRBD1 (6 bases). The ends were cut back, 7 bases at V and 1 base at J, with 16 bases in the middle. The CDR3 covers 14 residues. Germline CDR1 reads SQVTM; CDR2 reads ANQGSEA. This CDR3 is CSGDRGRENTEAFF. DNA of the CDR3: TGCAGCGGGGACCGGGGGCGCGAGAACACTGAAGCTTTCTTT.

This sequence joins TRBV29-1 and TRBJ1-6; D might be TRBD1 (6 bases). This CDR3 region has 13 residues. Germline CDR1 and CDR2: SQVTM and ANQGSEA. V lost 4 bases and J 7 bases, leaving 11 bases between the germline ends. The chain's CDR3 is CSVGRDINSPLHF. The CDR3 DNA sequence: TGCAGCGTTGGCCGGGACATAAATTCACCCCTCCACTTT.

The chain links TRBV2 to TRBJ2-1, with 8 bases fitting TRBD2. V gave up 6 bases and J gave up 6 bases; unmatched junction bases: 13. This CDR3 is built from 16 residues. Looked up from germline, CDR1 is SNHLY and CDR2 is FYNNEI. This CDR3 is CASRKGLGGLVNEQFF. The CDR3 coding sequence is TGTGCCAGCAGGAAAGGCCTCGGGGGACTAGTCAATGAGCAGTTCTTC.

This clonotype was seen a handful of times. The CDR3 reads CASSYQGVRWSPLHF. The CDR3 nucleotides are TGTGCCAGCAGTTACCAGGGGGTGAGGTGGTCACCCCTCCACTTT. This chain connects TRBV6-5 to TRBJ1-6; TRBD1 agrees at 7 bases. CDR1 and CDR2 from the germline V gene are MNHEY and SVGAGI. After removal of 2 bases from V and 10 bases from J, the junction contained 8 bases not matched to a gene. This CDR3 has 15 amino acids.

In its sample, this clonotype was seen a few times. This chain links TRBV20-1 with TRBJ1-4; D is unclear. V shed 3 bases and J shed 6 bases, with 8 bases lying between them. The germline V gene encodes CDR1 DFQATT and CDR2 SNEGSKA (reference sequence). This CDR3 contains 12 residues. The CDR3 DNA reads TGCAGTGCTAGGGTCCTCGATGAAAAACTGTTTTTT. It yields the protein CSARVLDEKLFF.

The chain is built from TRBV28 and TRBJ2-1; 9 bases are shared with TRBD2. The CDR3 covers 13 residues. The germline gives CDR1 MDHEN, CDR2 SYDVKM. CDR3 bases: TGTCTAGCGGGAAACCCGACCTACAATGAGCAGTTCTTC. It encodes CLAGNPTYNEQFF. Together with reference TRBV28 and TRBJ2-1, the CDR3 gives the full variable domain: DVKVTQSSRYLVKRTGEKVFLECVQDMDHENMFWYRQDPGLGLRLIYFSYDVKMKEKGDIPEGYSVSREKKERFSLILESASTNQTSMYLCLAGNPTYNEQFFGPGTRLTVL.

The chain joins TRBV29-1 to TRBJ2-7, with D unclear. The germline CDR1 and CDR2 sequences are SQVTM and ANQGSEA. The V end lost 4 bases, the J end lost 0 bases, and 10 bases lay between the germline ends. The CDR3 sequence is 13 residues long. The CDR3 is CSVVAATSYEQYF. Written as DNA, the CDR3 is TGCAGCGTTGTGGCCGCAACCTCCTACGAGCAGTACTTC.

This clonotype was counted a few times. V usage is TRBV12-3 or TRBV12-4 and J usage is TRBJ2-3; D remains ambiguous. The V gene lost 4 bases and the J gene lost 7 bases, with 3 bases spanning the gap. This CDR3 spans 10 amino acids. The CDR3 bases are TGTGCCAGCAGTTCGTATACGCAGTATTTT. As protein: CASSSYTQYF.

V usage is TRBV20-1 and J usage is TRBJ2-3; D gene ambiguous. CDR1 DFQATT and CDR2 SNEGSKA come from the germline V gene (reference sequence). The CDR3 runs to 13 residues. V was cut by 4 bases and J by 0 bases, with 8 bases left in between. CDR3 in amino acids: CSATYGSTDTQYF. The CDR3 DNA follows: TGCAGTGCTACTTACGGGAGCACAGATACGCAGTATTTT.

The chain is built from TRBV7-9 and TRBJ1-1; D ambiguous. Germline V lookup: CDR1 SEHNR, CDR2 FQNEAQ (reference sequence). V lost 2 bases to trimming and J lost 1 base, with 11 bases between them. This CDR3 is 15 amino acids long. The CDR3 bases are TGTGCCAGCAGCTTAACCGGACCGAAGAACACTGAAGCTTTCTTT. Translation: CASSLTGPKNTEAFF.

This clonotype has a handful of counts. This chain joins TRBV29-1 and TRBJ1-1; D possibly corresponds to TRBD1 (5 bases). The CDR3 length is 13 residues. Germline CDR1 and CDR2: SQVTM and ANQGSEA. Trimming left V 7 bases short and J 6 bases short, with 18 bases between. CDR3 bases: TGCAGCGCTGGGGGTGCGCGGGTCTCTGAAGCTTTCTTT. Its protein is CSAGGARVSEAFF.

The chain combines TRBV6-5 with TRBJ2-1; 7 positions agree with TRBD2. CDR3 length: 17 amino acids. Trimming cost V 0 bases and J 2 bases; bases outside gene matches: 7. Looked up from germline, CDR1 is MNHEY and CDR2 is SVGAGI. The CDR3 protein is CASSYSGAGEAYNEQFF. Written as DNA, the CDR3 is TGTGCCAGCAGTTACTCAGGGGCGGGAGAGGCCTACAATGAGCAGTTCTTC.

The V and J genes are TRBV24-1 and TRBJ2-1; a weak D match, TRBD2 (6 bases). Trimming pared 4 bases from V and 3 bases from J, leaving 15 bases between. Germline V CDR1 and CDR2: KGHDR, SFDVKD. CDR3 size: 16 residues. The CDR3 region is CATSDPTSPVYNEQFF. The CDR3 region has the DNA TGTGCCACCAGTGACCCTACTAGCCCCGTCTACAATGAGCAGTTCTTC.

This chain connects TRBV10-3 to TRBJ2-1, with 10 bases aligning to TRBD2. CDR1 ENHRY and CDR2 SYGVKD come from the germline V gene. Germline trimming cut 9 bases from V and 10 bases from J; bases unmatched to any gene: 12. The CDR3 spans 14 residues. The CDR3 is CAIMTGTSEGEQFF. In nucleotides, the CDR3 is TGTGCCATAATGACCGGGACTAGCGAAGGGGAGCAGTTCTTC.

This chain connects TRBV18 to TRBJ1-5; TRBD1 matches 7 bases. V dropped 3 bases and J dropped 7; count of bases not matched to a gene: 9. The CDR3 length is 15 residues. Germline V CDR1 and CDR2: KGHSH, LQKENI. The CDR3 DNA is TGTGCCAGCTCACCCGACAGGGAAATAGGACAGCCCCAGCATTTT. Its protein is CASSPDREIGQPQHF.

This clonotype was recorded at least ten times. The chain links TRBV7-9 to TRBJ2-5, with D maybe TRBD2 (5 bases). CDR3 size: 14 residues. Germline V gene lookup returns CDR1 SEHNR and CDR2 FQNEAQ (reference sequence). V was trimmed by 2 bases and J by 4 bases, leaving 11 bases between them. DNA for the CDR3: TGTGCCAGCAGCTTAACTTCGGGGTTAGAGACCCAGTACTTC. Translating it yields CASSLTSGLETQYF. The full variable domain, its missing parts supplied by reference TRBV7-9 and TRBJ2-5, is DTGVSQNPRHKITKRGQNVTFRCDPISEHNRLYWYRQTLGQGPEFLTYFQNEAQLEKSRLLSDRFSAERPKGSFSTLEIQRTEQGDSAMYLCASSLTSGLETQYFGPGTRLLVL.

This clonotype was detected once. In nucleotides, the CDR3 is TGTGCCAGCAGTCGAAAGAATATGGCCGACAATGAGCAGTTCTTC. Its protein is CASSRKNMADNEQFF. The V call is TRBV6-1, the J call TRBJ2-1; D remains unclear. Germline V lookup: CDR1 MNHNS, CDR2 SASEGT. The CDR3 runs to 15 residues. V was trimmed by 5 bases and J by 5 bases, leaving 16 bases between them.

This rearrangement joins TRBV11-2 to TRBJ2-2; 10 positions agree with TRBD1. Germline lookup yields CDR1 SGHAT and CDR2 FQNNGV. V lost 3 bases and J lost 7; bases outside the gene matches: 5. The CDR3 loop spans 15 amino acids. DNA of the CDR3: TGTGCCAGCAGCTTGACAGGGGGCGCGATCGGGGAGCTGTTTTTT. Its translation: CASSLTGGAIGELFF. Full variable domain (outside the CDR3, taken from reference TRBV11-2 and TRBJ2-2): EAGVAQSPRYKIIEKRQSVAFWCNPISGHATLYWYQQILGQGPKLLIQFQNNGVVDDSQLPKDRFSAERLKGVDSTLKIQPAKLEDSAVYLCASSLTGGAIGELFFGEGSRLTVL.